This T cell receptor (beta chain) was sequenced for a study of blood T cell repertoires in COVID-19. The CDR3 length is 15 residues. Germline lookup yields CDR1 LGHDT and CDR2 YNNKEL (reference sequence). Trimming removed 0 bases from V and 2 bases from J, with 8 bases in between. Authors' analysis steps: Amplifying reference gene primers gave estimates of nucleated cell counts. The repertoire was sequenced with immunoSEQ multiplex PCR; TCRdb's copy has only in-frame clones and lacks some. D and trimming were read from the DNA, whereas the V and J calls and clone size are those reported in that table. The table has 200,000 to 300,000 clones, around 87% seen once.

The chain is built from TRBV3-1 (or the pseudogene TRBV3-2) and TRBJ2-1; D remains ambiguous. The sequence was obtained from a woman in her sixties with COVID-19, enrolled during active disease. The sequenced sample was peripheral blood. CDR3 nucleotide sequence: TGTGCCAGCAGCCAAGATAAACTCACCTACAATGAGCAGTTCTTC. Protein sequence: CASSQDKLTYNEQFF.